This T cell receptor (beta chain) was found in a study of shared clonotypes between healthy human individuals. Broader study findings: The genetic and exposure-history diversity represented was limited by few donors. Only blood was sampled; tissue repertoires likely differ.

Deep-level running was used for the assay. Using immunoSEQ multiplex PCR, the repertoire was profiled, and TCRdb retains in-frame clones only, with some absent. Of about half a million clones detected, about 85% appear once; the ten largest clones hold roughly an eighth. Concerning this clone itself: Antigen: not known.

The germline CDR1 and CDR2 sequences are ENHRY and SYGVKD. CDR3 length: 11 amino acids. The junction had 3 bases not matched to a gene; V was cut back by 9 bases and J by 6 bases. The TCR originated in a woman between 40 and 55 years old in good health. Some clones in this sample may be carry-over from other donors' samples. J is TRBJ1-2 and V is TRBV10-3; 8 nucleotides agree with TRBD1. Sample: PBMCs. CDR3 residues: CAIGTGDGYTF. The CDR3 coding sequence is TGTGCCATTGGGACAGGCGATGGCTACACCTTC.